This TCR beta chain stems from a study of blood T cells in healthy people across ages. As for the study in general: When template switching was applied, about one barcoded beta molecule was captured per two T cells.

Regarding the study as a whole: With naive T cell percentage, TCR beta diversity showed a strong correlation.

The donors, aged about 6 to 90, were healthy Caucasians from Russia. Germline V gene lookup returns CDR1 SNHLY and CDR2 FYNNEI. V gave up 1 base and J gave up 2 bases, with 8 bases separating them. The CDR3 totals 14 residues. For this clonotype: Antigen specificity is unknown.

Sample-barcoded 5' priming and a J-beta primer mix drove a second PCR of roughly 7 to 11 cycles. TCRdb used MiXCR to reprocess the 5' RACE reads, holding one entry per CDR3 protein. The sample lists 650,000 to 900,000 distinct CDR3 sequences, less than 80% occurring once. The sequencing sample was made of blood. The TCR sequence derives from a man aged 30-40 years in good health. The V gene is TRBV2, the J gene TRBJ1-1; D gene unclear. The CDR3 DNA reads TGTGCCAGCAGTGAAGTTTGGGGAAACACTGAAGCTTTCTTT. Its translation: CASSEVWGNTEAFF.